A single sample gave rise to the 20 T cell receptor beta chains below, sequenced in a study of T cell responses to AZD1222 COVID-19 vaccine. The assay was immunoSEQ multiplex PCR, and TCRdb's table has in-frame clones only and misses some. The sample holds approximately 120,000 clones, about nine tenths seen once. The source was peripheral blood, collected on day 0 of AZD1222 vaccination. Receptors were obtained from an adult in good health.

The chain uses TRBV11-2 and TRBJ1-1, with 9 bases aligning to TRBD1. The CDR3 is 14 amino acids. Germline assignment: CDR1 SGHAT and CDR2 FQNNGV. The V and J ends lost 7 bases and 2 bases, in that order; junction bases with no gene match: 5. DNA for the CDR3: TGTGCCAGCACCAGGGACAGGGTAAACACTGAAGCTTTCTTT. This translates into CASTRDRVNTEAFF.

V and J are TRBV6-5 and TRBJ1-1; 8 nucleotides match TRBD1. Germline lookup yields CDR1 MNHEY and CDR2 SVGAGI. The CDR3 extends over 14 amino acids. J lost 2 bases, V lost 6 bases, and 5 bases had no gene match. The DNA for the CDR3 is TGTGCCAGCAGGCAGGACAGGGTTAACACTGAAGCTTTCTTT. This sequence encodes CASRQDRVNTEAFF.

The chain combines TRBV6-5 with TRBJ1-5; 7 nucleotides line up with TRBD1. Germline-derived CDR1 and CDR2 are MNHEY and SVGAGI. V shed 0 bases and J 7 bases; nucleotides not matched to a gene: 6. The CDR3 runs 15 residues. The CDR3 loop reads CASSYSHRGGQPQHF. Here the CDR3 DNA reads TGTGCCAGCAGTTACTCACACAGGGGAGGGCAGCCCCAGCATTTT.

V usage is TRBV6-2 or TRBV6-3 and J usage is TRBJ1-5; no firm D call. There are 14 residues in the CDR3. V was shortened by 5 bases and J by 0 bases, with 8 bases between the two germline ends. CDR1 MNHEY and CDR2 SVGEGT come from the germline V gene. The CDR3 region is CASSQDNSNQPQHF. CDR3 in DNA: TGTGCCAGCAGTCAAGACAATAGCAATCAGCCCCAGCATTTT.

The CDR3 DNA is TGTGCCAGCAGTTTAGTCCCATACCCCGATAATTCACCCCTCCACTTT. It encodes CASSLVPYPDNSPLHF. The chain links TRBV28 to TRBJ1-6, with D unresolved. V lost 2 bases and J lost 5, with 13 bases in between. CDR3 length equals 16 residues. The germline CDR1 and CDR2 sequences are MDHEN and SYDVKM.

J is TRBJ2-5 and V is TRBV28, with D possibly being TRBD2 (5 bases). CDR1 is MDHEN, CDR2 SYDVKM, per germline. The CDR3 loop spans 12 amino acids. Trimming shortened V by 8 bases and J by 3 bases, and 10 bases separated the two germline ends. The CDR3 is CASRRDKETQYF. CDR3 nucleotides: TGTGCCAGCCGACGGGATAAAGAGACCCAGTACTTC. The entire variable domain, with the rest obtained from reference TRBV28 and TRBJ2-5, is as follows: DVKVTQSSRYLVKRTGEKVFLECVQDMDHENMFWYRQDPGLGLRLIYFSYDVKMKEKGDIPEGYSVSREKKERFSLILESASTNQTSMYLCASRRDKETQYFGPGTRLLVL.

The gene calls are TRBV11-2 and TRBJ2-1; 8 bases match TRBD1. This CDR3 has 15 amino acids. V was pared by 3 bases and J by 5 bases, with 6 bases of the junction left unmatched. The germline gives CDR1 SGHAT, CDR2 FQNNGV. The DNA for the CDR3 is TGTGCCAGCAGCTTCCGGGACAGGAGACACAATGAGCAGTTCTTC. Its translation is CASSFRDRRHNEQFF.

The rearrangement links TRBV2 to TRBJ2-1; tentatively, D is TRBD2 (6 bases). The CDR3 spans 15 residues. With 6 bases removed from V and 8 bases from J, the gap between germline ends came to 20 bases. Germline assignment: CDR1 SNHLY and CDR2 FYNNEI. CDR3 in DNA: TGTGCCAGCAGCGAGGACTATGGGGGTCTAGATGAGCAGTTCTTC. Its protein is CASSEDYGGLDEQFF.

The J gene is TRBJ2-4, the V gene TRBV6-2 or TRBV6-3; 9 nucleotides align to TRBD1. Trimming took 2 bases from V and 4 from J; bases not matched to a gene: 0. CDR3 length equals 14 residues. Germline V gives CDR1 MNHEY, CDR2 SVGEGT. The CDR3 nucleotides read TGTGCCAGCAGTTACGGGACAGGGAAAAACATTCAGTACTTC. Translated: CASSYGTGKNIQYF.

J is TRBJ2-1 and V is TRBV28, with 9 nucleotides matching TRBD1. V lost 5 bases to trimming and J lost 1 base; unmatched junction nucleotides: 3. This CDR3 comprises 15 residues. CDR1 is MDHEN, CDR2 SYDVKM, per germline. The CDR3 sequence is CASSPGTGSYNEQFF. CDR3 in DNA: TGTGCCAGCAGTCCCGGGACAGGGTCCTACAATGAGCAGTTCTTC.

The rearrangement joins TRBV7-2 to TRBJ2-5; D perhaps matches TRBD1 (5 bases). Trimming cost V 0 bases and J 5 bases, with 10 bases left between them. CDR3 length equals 14 residues. CDR1 and CDR2 from the germline V gene are SGHTA and FQGNSA. CDR3 sequence: CASSLASRAETQYF. CDR3 nucleotides: TGTGCCAGCAGCTTAGCGTCCAGGGCCGAGACCCAGTACTTC. The complete variable domain, with remaining parts taken from reference TRBV7-2 and TRBJ2-5, reads GAGVSQSPSNKVTEKGKDVELRCDPISGHTALYWYRQSLGQGLEFLIYFQGNSAPDKSGLPSDRFSAERTGGSVSTLTIQRTQQEDSAVYLCASSLASRAETQYFGPGTRLLVL.

This clone was recorded once. This chain connects TRBV27 to TRBJ2-5; D call uncertain. CDR1 is MNHEY, CDR2 SMNVEV, per germline (reference sequence). CDR3 size: 12 residues. V was trimmed by 10 bases and J by 1 base, leaving 10 bases between them. CDR3 loop: CATIPIQETQYF. CDR3 in DNA: TGTGCCACCATACCAATCCAAGAGACCCAGTACTTC.

This sequence joins TRBV15 and TRBJ1-4; a possible D gene is TRBD1 (5 bases). This CDR3 region has 16 residues. Germline loops: CDR1 LNHNV, CDR2 YYDKDF (reference sequence). With 0 bases removed from V and 3 bases from J, the gap between germline ends came to 11 bases. This CDR3 is CATSRDGGEANEKLFF. CDR3 DNA sequence: TGTGCCACCAGCAGAGATGGAGGGGAGGCTAATGAAAAACTGTTTTTT. Variable domain in full (rest from reference TRBV15 and TRBJ1-4): DAMVIQNPRYQVTQFGKPVTLSCSQTLNHNVMYWYQQKSSQAPKLLFHYYDKDFNNEADTPDNFQSRRPNTSFCFLDIRSPGLGDTAMYLCATSRDGGEANEKLFFGSGTQLSVL.

The chain recombines TRBV6-5 with TRBJ2-1, with 16 bases fitting TRBD2. The CDR3 has 16 amino acids. Trimming at V came to 0 bases and at J to 8 bases, leaving 1 base not matched to a gene. Germline CDR1 reads MNHEY; CDR2 reads SVGAGI. The CDR3 sequence: CASSYSGTSGRDEQFF. CDR3 DNA sequence: TGTGCCAGCAGTTACTCCGGGACTAGCGGGAGGGATGAGCAGTTCTTC.

The chain recombines TRBV18 with TRBJ2-2, with D maybe TRBD2 (5 bases). V lost 2 bases and J lost 2, with 12 bases in between. There are 16 residues in the CDR3. Germline assignment: CDR1 KGHSH and CDR2 LQKENI. The CDR3 region is CASSPNGDHNTGELFF. Written as DNA, the CDR3 is TGTGCCAGCTCACCAAACGGGGATCATAACACCGGGGAGCTGTTTTTT.

This clone was found once. The V and J genes are TRBV6-6 and TRBJ1-5; 8 bases are shared with TRBD1. CDR1 is MNHNY, CDR2 SVGAGI, per germline (reference sequence). The V and J ends lost 5 bases and 2 bases, in that order; junction bases with no gene match: 8. This CDR3 spans 16 amino acids. This CDR3 reads CASSVGQGGGNQPQHF. The CDR3 DNA sequence: TGTGCCAGCAGTGTTGGACAGGGAGGGGGCAATCAGCCCCAGCATTTT.

The CDR3 spells CASSIGPLSYNEQFF. The CDR3, as DNA: TGTGCCAGTAGTATAGGCCCTCTCTCCTACAATGAGCAGTTCTTC. J is TRBJ2-1 and V is TRBV19; D remains unclear. The length of the CDR3 is 15 residues. Germline V lookup: CDR1 LNHDA, CDR2 SQIVND (reference sequence). The V end lost 1 base, the J end lost 0 bases, and 7 bases lay between the germline ends.

This sequence joins TRBV5-1 and TRBJ2-1; 9 nucleotides align to TRBD2. The CDR3 totals 14 residues. The germline V gene encodes CDR1 SGHRS and CDR2 YFSETQ. With 4 bases clipped from V and 9 bases from J, the junction kept 8 bases outside the gene matches. CDR3 in DNA: TGCGCCAGCAGCCCGTTAGCGGGAGTAGTTGAGCAGTTCTTC. Protein: CASSPLAGVVEQFF. Drawing the rest from reference TRBV5-1 and TRBJ2-1, the complete variable domain is KAGVTQTPRYLIKTRGQQVTLSCSPISGHRSVSWYQQTPGQGLQFLFEYFSETQRNKGNFPGRFSGRQFSNSRSEMNVSTLELGDSALYLCASSPLAGVVEQFFGPGTRLTVL.

The chain has TRBV19 and TRBJ2-2; 7 bases are a match to TRBD1. The trim removed 5 bases at V and 3 bases at J, leaving 9 bases unmatched. The CDR3 sequence is 16 residues long. The germline CDR1 and CDR2 sequences are LNHDA and SQIVND (reference sequence). CDR3 residues: CASSRPTGLDTGELFF. As DNA, the CDR3 is TGTGCCAGTAGTCGGCCGACAGGGTTGGACACCGGGGAGCTGTTTTTT.

The chain carries TRBV10-3 and TRBJ1-2; D remains ambiguous. The germline CDR1 and CDR2 sequences are ENHRY and SYGVKD. CDR3 size: 15 residues. The V and J ends lost 3 bases and 2 bases respectively, with 13 bases between them. CDR3 in DNA: TGTGCCATCAGTGAAAAGGACCGCGAGAACTATGGCTACACCTTC. Amino acid sequence: CAISEKDRENYGYTF.